These 32 T cell receptor beta chains share one sample of origin, sequenced in a study of T cells after yellow fever vaccination. TCRdb itself ran the 5' RACE reads through MiXCR, one entry per CDR3 protein. The table includes hundreds of thousands of distinct CDR3 sequences, 6% to 8% detected once. The sequencing here drew on PBMCs, taken 5 days after the yellow fever booster vaccination. The receptors were sampled from a man aged 25-40 years who received the YFV17D yellow fever vaccine.

The chain recombines TRBV7-2 with TRBJ2-2; weak D call: TRBD1 (6 bases). Germline assignment: CDR1 SGHTA and CDR2 FQGNSA. CDR3 length: 17 residues. Trimming removed 2 bases at V and 4 bases at J, with 17 bases between. CDR3 nucleotide sequence: TGTGCCAGCAGCTTATCGCAGGGGCGAGGATTCACCGGGGAGCTGTTTTTT. Translating gives CASSLSQGRGFTGELFF.

The chain recombines TRBV27 with TRBJ2-1; TRBD1 agrees at 9 bases. The junction had 7 bases not matched to a gene; V was cut back by 0 bases and J by 7 bases. From germline, CDR1 is MNHEY and CDR2 SMNVEV (reference sequence). The CDR3 covers 16 residues. The CDR3 region has the DNA TGTGCCAGCAGTTTATCGAGGGCACAGGGGGCGAATGAGCAGTTCTTC. It codes for CASSLSRAQGANEQFF.

This clonotype was seen at least ten times. The chain is built from TRBV5-1 and TRBJ2-1; D might be TRBD2 (6 bases). The V gene lost 4 bases and the J gene lost 3 bases, with 11 bases spanning the gap. CDR1 SGHRS and CDR2 YFSETQ come from the germline V gene. This CDR3 comprises 14 residues. The CDR3 region is CASSPGTYYNEQFF. For the CDR3, the DNA is TGCGCCAGCAGCCCCGGGACTTACTACAATGAGCAGTTCTTC.

This chain's CDR3 is CASSIIPTTDTQYF. The CDR3 region has the DNA TGTGCCAGTAGTATAATTCCAACCACAGATACGCAGTATTTT. The chain couples TRBV19 to TRBJ2-3; D gene uncertain. V gave up 2 bases and J gave up 2 bases, with 8 bases separating them. The CDR3 covers 14 residues. Germline V gives CDR1 LNHDA, CDR2 SQIVND (reference sequence).

This clonotype has a count of ten or more. The chain combines TRBV5-1 with TRBJ2-1; TRBD2 agrees at 7 bases. Germline V gene data show CDR1 as SGHRS and CDR2 as YFSETQ. CDR3 length equals 15 residues. The V gene end was trimmed by 7 bases and the J gene end by 8 bases; junction bases not matched to a gene: 15. The CDR3 DNA reads as TGCGCCAGCGCACCAGGGAGGGCCACGGTACATGAGCAGTTCTTC. Translating gives CASAPGRATVHEQFF.

The chain combines TRBV5-5 with TRBJ2-1; D may correspond to TRBD1 or TRBD2 (5 bases each). Trimming stripped 1 base from V and 8 bases from J, with 16 bases between. Germline CDR1 and CDR2: SGHKS and YYEKEE (reference sequence). The CDR3 sequence is 15 residues long. The CDR3: CASSLPGKVGDEQFF. CDR3 DNA: TGTGCCAGCAGCTTGCCGGGGAAGGTGGGGGATGAGCAGTTCTTC.

The rearrangement uses TRBV5-1 and TRBJ2-7, with D maybe TRBD2 (6 bases). The CDR3 loop spans 15 amino acids. Trimming removed 4 bases at V and 3 bases at J, with 17 bases between. Germline loops: CDR1 SGHRS, CDR2 YFSETQ. CDR3 in amino acids: CASSPEGPTFYEQYF. CDR3 in DNA: TGCGCCAGCAGCCCGGAGGGGCCAACATTCTACGAGCAGTACTTC.

This clonotype has just a few counts. The V call is TRBV4-3, the J call TRBJ1-5; D gene uncertain. In germline, CDR1 is LGHNA, CDR2 YSLEER. V was shortened by 1 base and J by 6 bases, with 10 bases between the two germline ends. The CDR3 has 14 residues. The CDR3 is CASSQVHGGQPQHF. In nucleotides, the CDR3 is TGCGCCAGCAGCCAAGTTCATGGTGGTCAGCCCCAGCATTTT.

This clonotype was seen repeatedly, ten times or more. The chain is built from TRBV10-3 and TRBJ2-5; D may be TRBD1 (6 bases). CDR1 is ENHRY and CDR2 is SYGVKD in the germline V gene. V gave up 2 bases and J gave up 4 bases, with 14 bases separating them. CDR3 length equals 15 residues. The CDR3 DNA is TGTGCCATCAGTGAGGCGCAGGGGACCCGAGAGACCCAGTACTTC. It codes for CAISEAQGTRETQYF.

The chain uses TRBV7-2 and TRBJ2-1, with TRBD2 matching over 9 bases. CDR1 SGHTA and CDR2 FQGNSA come from the germline V gene. V was clipped by 0 bases and J by 4 bases; unmatched bases: 4. This CDR3 is 16 amino acids long. This CDR3 is CASSLATSGLYNEQFF. The DNA of the CDR3 is TGTGCCAGCAGCTTAGCAACTAGCGGGCTATACAATGAGCAGTTCTTC.

Ten or more counts support this clonotype. The rearrangement uses TRBV7-9 and TRBJ1-2, with D unclear. This CDR3 has 13 amino acids. Trimming left V 5 bases short and J 8 bases short, with 15 bases between. Germline V lookup: CDR1 SEHNR, CDR2 FQNEAQ (reference sequence). The CDR3 DNA follows: TGTGCCAGCAGCCCATCAGCGAGGGCGGGCTACACCTTC. Residues: CASSPSARAGYTF.

The rearrangement joins TRBV5-5 to TRBJ2-2; D is perhaps TRBD2 (6 bases). Germline V gene data show CDR1 as SGHKS and CDR2 as YYEKEE (reference sequence). The CDR3 extends over 16 amino acids. V gave up 4 bases and J gave up 3 bases, with 16 bases separating them. The CDR3 nucleotides are TGTGCCAGCAGCCGACGGCAAGCGGGTGACACCGGGGAGCTGTTTTTT. Translating it yields CASSRRQAGDTGELFF.

This clonotype was counted between two and nine times. The chain carries TRBV11-2 and TRBJ1-1, with no clear D. Germline lookup yields CDR1 SGHAT and CDR2 FQNNGV. CDR3 length: 14 residues. Deletions cut 1 base from V and 4 bases from J, with 10 bases between. CDR3 sequence reads: CASSLVLGSTEAFF. CDR3 nucleotide sequence: TGTGCCAGCAGCTTAGTGCTGGGATCCACTGAAGCTTTCTTT. Combining the CDR3 with reference TRBV11-2 and TRBJ1-1 gives the whole variable domain EAGVAQSPRYKIIEKRQSVAFWCNPISGHATLYWYQQILGQGPKLLIQFQNNGVVDDSQLPKDRFSAERLKGVDSTLKIQPAKLEDSAVYLCASSLVLGSTEAFFGQGTRLTVV.

The rearrangement joins TRBV5-1 to TRBJ2-5; no definite D call. Trimming pared 0 bases from V and 3 bases from J, leaving 6 bases between. CDR1 is SGHRS and CDR2 is YFSETQ in the germline V gene. The CDR3 has 13 amino acids. CDR3 coding DNA: TGCGCCAGCAGCTTGGTATCGAAAGAGACCCAGTACTTC. Protein sequence: CASSLVSKETQYF.

This chain uses TRBV5-5 with TRBJ2-6; D tentatively fits TRBD1 or TRBD2 (5 bases each). The CDR3 consists of 17 residues. The germline CDR1 and CDR2 sequences are SGHKS and YYEKEE (reference sequence). V dropped 6 bases and J dropped 0 bases, with 16 bases sitting between them. The CDR3 DNA reads TGTGCCAGCACCTCCTACGGGGCCGTCTCTGGGGCCAACGTCCTGACTTTC. It specifies CASTSYGAVSGANVLTF.

This clonotype was recorded many times. V usage is TRBV7-2 and J usage is TRBJ2-5; TRBD2 matches at 10 bases. J gave up 5 bases and V 3 bases, and 6 bases lay outside the gene matches. Germline V CDR1 and CDR2: SGHTA, FQGNSA. The CDR3 loop spans 15 amino acids. DNA for the CDR3: TGTGCCAGCAGCTTCCAAGCGGGGGGGCTGGAGACCCAGTACTTC. It codes for CASSFQAGGLETQYF.

In this sample, this clonotype turned up a few times. The chain couples TRBV6-1 to TRBJ2-7, with TRBD2 identical over 8 bases. Germline CDR1 reads MNHNS; CDR2 reads SASEGT. Germline trimming cut 6 bases from V and 1 base from J; bases unmatched to any gene: 5. The CDR3 contains 14 residues. Here the CDR3 DNA reads TGTGCCAGCAGCGGGACTAGGAAGTCCTACGAGCAGTACTTC. Protein product: CASSGTRKSYEQYF.

There are a few counts of this clonotype. The V call is TRBV20-1, the J call TRBJ2-7; no firm D call. The CDR3 is made up of 13 amino acids. Trimming removed 4 bases at V and 3 bases at J, with 13 bases between. Germline assignment: CDR1 DFQATT and CDR2 SNEGSKA (reference sequence). The CDR3: CSAINSPLYEQYF. DNA of the CDR3: TGCAGTGCTATAAATTCCCCTCTCTACGAGCAGTACTTC.

At least ten counts were recorded for this clonotype. This chain connects TRBV20-1 to TRBJ1-1; D perhaps matches TRBD1 (5 bases). Deletions cut 6 bases from V and 1 base from J, with 12 bases between. The CDR3 has 13 residues. In germline, CDR1 is DFQATT, CDR2 SNEGSKA (reference sequence). The CDR3 spells CSATETANTEAFF. In DNA form, the CDR3 reads TGCAGTGCGACTGAGACAGCGAACACTGAAGCTTTCTTT.

This clonotype was seen repeatedly, ten times or more. This sequence joins TRBV5-1 and TRBJ2-2; no clear D gene. The germline V gene has CDR1 SGHRS and CDR2 YFSETQ. With 4 bases removed from V and 0 bases from J, the gap between germline ends came to 10 bases. This CDR3 is built from 15 residues. The CDR3 here is CASSHGRSNTGELFF. DNA of the CDR3: TGCGCCAGCAGCCACGGACGGTCGAACACCGGGGAGCTGTTTTTT.

There are many counts of this clonotype. V and J are TRBV12-3 or TRBV12-4 and TRBJ2-1; D gene unclear. V was clipped by 3 bases and J by 2 bases, with 8 bases between them. CDR3 length: 14 residues. In nucleotides, the CDR3 is TGTGCCAGCAGTTTTGGAGCAACCTACAATGAGCAGTTCTTC. Translation: CASSFGATYNEQFF.

The table lists this clonotype with a few counts. V and J are TRBV7-2 and TRBJ1-5; D remains unclear. Per germline, CDR1 SGHTA and CDR2 FQGNSA. The V end was cut by 1 base, the J end by 5 bases, with 12 bases between. CDR3 length: 15 amino acids. The CDR3 bases are TGTGCCAGCAGCTTAGAAAAGAACGGGTATCAGCCCCAGCATTTT. It translates to CASSLEKNGYQPQHF.

This clonotype was found many times. The V call is TRBV5-1, the J call TRBJ2-3; 8 nucleotides match TRBD1. Germline CDR1 and CDR2: SGHRS and YFSETQ. CDR3 length: 13 amino acids. V trimming: 6 bases; J trimming: 4 bases; junction bases outside the gene matches: 4. This chain's CDR3 is CASKTGVPDTQYF. The DNA for the CDR3 is TGCGCCAGCAAGACAGGGGTACCAGATACGCAGTATTTT.

In its sample, this clonotype was seen many times. CDR3 bases: TGCGCCAGCAGCTTGGACCACAAAAACATTCAGTACTTC. As protein: CASSLDHKNIQYF. The chain has TRBV5-1 and TRBJ2-4; D uncertain. V shed 0 bases and J shed 3 bases, with 4 bases lying between them. Germline V gives CDR1 SGHRS, CDR2 YFSETQ. The CDR3 length is 13 residues.

This chain joins TRBV7-2 and TRBJ2-7; D perhaps matches TRBD2 (5 bases). The CDR3 consists of 13 residues. The V and J ends lost 4 bases and 7 bases respectively, with 14 bases between them. Germline CDR1 is SGHTA and CDR2 is FQGNSA. CDR3 sequence reads: CASSSGGLMEQYF. The CDR3 nucleotides read TGTGCCAGCAGCTCCGGCGGACTTATGGAGCAGTACTTC.

This clonotype has a handful of counts. J is TRBJ1-5 and V is TRBV7-2; 11 nucleotides line up with TRBD1. CDR1 and CDR2 (germline): SGHTA, FQGNSA. Trimming took 3 bases from V and 7 from J; bases not matched to a gene: 2. The CDR3 contains 14 residues. CDR3 amino acids: CASSFGQGAQPQHF. The CDR3 DNA sequence: TGTGCCAGCAGCTTCGGACAGGGGGCCCAGCCCCAGCATTTT.

This clonotype has at least ten counts. The rearrangement uses TRBV29-1 and TRBJ2-5, with 7 positions matching TRBD2. After removal of 6 bases from V and 5 bases from J, the junction contained 9 bases not matched to a gene. The CDR3 runs to 13 residues. CDR1 and CDR2 (germline): SQVTM, ANQGSEA. CDR3 in DNA: TGCAGCGTCCGCACTATACTAGCGGAGACCCAGTACTTC. Protein: CSVRTILAETQYF.

This clonotype was picked up a small number of times. V and J are TRBV6-1 and TRBJ2-3, with 11 bases aligning to TRBD2. CDR1 is MNHNS and CDR2 is SASEGT in the germline V gene. The V gene end was trimmed by 6 bases and the J gene end by 0 bases; junction bases not matched to a gene: 14. The CDR3 totals 19 residues. CDR3 sequence reads: CASSSGPWTSGLSTDTQYF. In nucleotides, the CDR3 is TGTGCCAGCAGCTCGGGCCCGTGGACTAGCGGGCTTAGCACAGATACGCAGTATTTT.

This clonotype was picked up many times. The chain combines TRBV20-1 with TRBJ2-7; a weak D match, TRBD1 (6 bases). V was clipped by 5 bases and J by 6 bases, with 20 bases between them. This CDR3 has 14 residues. The germline gives CDR1 DFQATT, CDR2 SNEGSKA (reference sequence). CDR3 nucleotide sequence: TGCAGTGCTGTAAAACAACTGCAGGGGCGCGAGCAGTACTTC. Residues: CSAVKQLQGREQYF.

This clonotype was counted at least ten times. V and J are TRBV20-1 and TRBJ2-1; 9 positions match TRBD2. Germline trimming cut 6 bases from V and 7 bases from J; bases unmatched to any gene: 10. From germline, CDR1 is DFQATT and CDR2 SNEGSKA (reference sequence). The CDR3 consists of 14 residues. CDR3 region: CSARNRAGGNEQFF. The CDR3 DNA reads as TGCAGTGCGAGAAACAGAGCGGGAGGTAATGAGCAGTTCTTC.

As to this clonotype: This could be a read error, since a much larger clone is one nucleotide away. This chain links TRBV20-1 with TRBJ2-5, with D maybe TRBD2 (6 bases). CDR3 length: 16 amino acids. Trimming shortened V by 4 bases and J by 8 bases, and 26 bases separated the two germline ends. Germline V CDR1 and CDR2: DFQATT, SNEGSKA (reference sequence). In DNA, the CDR3 is TGCAGTGCTACCTTGGAGGGTATATCCTCGGGGGTCACCCAGTACTTC. This gives the protein CSATLEGISSGVTQYF.

This chain connects TRBV29-1 to TRBJ2-3; TRBD1 is a possible D gene (5 bases). Per the germline V gene, CDR1 is SQVTM and CDR2 is ANQGSEA. This CDR3 is 12 amino acids long. V lost 3 bases and J 5 bases, leaving 9 bases between the germline ends. Here the CDR3 DNA reads TGCAGCGTTGAGCGTGACAGAGATACGCAGTATTTT. Translated: CSVERDRDTQYF.